The T cell receptor beta chain under discussion was sequenced for a study of CD8 T cells in ankylosing spondylitis. The germline V gene has CDR1 SGHTA and CDR2 FQGNSA. Trimming removed 4 bases from V and 0 bases from J, with 10 bases in between. The CDR3 consists of 15 residues. TCRdb ran MiXCR on the 5' RACE reads and lists one entry per CDR3 protein. The repertoire holds some 840,000 distinct CDR3 sequences, with roughly 12% as singletons. Turning to this clonotype: Its matching antigen is unknown.

Study results and caveats: Disease-linked clones reportedly concentrated significantly in matched ankylosing spondylitis synovial fluid. There were earlier reports of some motif variants in reactive arthritis synovial fluid and blood. A TCR beta motif made of under 10 highly homologous variants seemed typical of ankylosing spondylitis blood.

The sequenced sample was blood, either unsorted or a sorted T cell fraction (not recorded which). The sequence was obtained from a male donor with ankylosing spondylitis. The chain couples TRBV7-2 to TRBJ1-3, with no clear D. CDR3 sequence: CASSSMAFSGNTIYF. In DNA form, the CDR3 reads TGTGCCAGCAGCTCTATGGCCTTCTCTGGAAACACCATATATTTT.